The sequence of this TCR beta chain was determined in a study of blood T cell repertoires in COVID-19 (TCRdb year 2020). Turning to the overall study: The collaborator samples originated in the United States, Italy and Spain and spanned the acute and convalescent phases of COVID-19. The prospective study material was composed of cDNA or gDNA derived from T cells, B-cell-depleted T cells, or PBMCs. The dataset comprised deeply sampled blood TCRbeta repertoires from subjects exposed to, actively infected with, or recovered from COVID-19. The repertoires were released in a freely available public database intended as a resource for research on the immune response to SARS-CoV-2. Samples came from the ongoing ImmuneRACE study (first 160 participants) plus 1,254 subjects from 6 global collaborators. The sample metadata nearly always contained a de-identified subject ID, COVID-19 status, age in years and sex. Where HLA class I and class II types were available, the types were taken from metadata supplied by the sample provider, not from assay-based typing.

The immunoSEQ Assay, a bias-controlled multiplex PCR, was used to amplify TCRbeta CDR3 regions from genomic DNA. In the paper's pipeline: The number of nucleated cells in each sample was estimated by amplification of reference gene primers within the assay. To quantify the absolute abundance of each unique TCRbeta CDR3 rearrangement, sequence reads were collapsed and filtered. Productive Simpson clonality was computed per sample as the square root of Simpson's diversity index over productive rearrangements. Here the immuneACCESS table is served through TCRdb, limited to in-frame sequences with V and J called. Missing clones are a known gap in these copies; in checked studies unresolved V genes cover under half, and the rest lacks a known reason. D and trimming were read from the DNA, whereas the V and J calls and clone size are those reported in that table. The table for this sample lists 330,000 or so clones; around 90% of them were counted only once. The top ten hold just under 4% of the sample.

The V end loses 5 bases and the J end loses 1 base, and a stretch of 13 bases separates them. The CDR3 numbers 16 residues from cysteine through phenylalanine. The read is trimmed to its CDR3 DNA, 48 bases read in frame from base 1. The germline V gene sets CDR1 to KGHDR and CDR2 to SFDVKD. Findings and caveats that apply to the study as a whole: Clinical and demographic metadata were provided uncurated, with the amount varying by source and participant.

Concerning this clone itself: The antigen it binds to is not known. Base qualities are not provided; no much larger clone lies one nucleotide away.

At one collaborating source in Seattle, patients were enrolled during active infection and were followed longitudinally through the course of disease. Each collaborating institution followed its own protocols to collect whole blood in K2EDTA tubes. Collaborator samples were shipped for TCRbeta analysis as frozen whole blood, isolated PBMCs, or DNA extracted from either sample type. The sequencing sample was made of peripheral blood. The TCR was taken from a woman aged 55-70 years with COVID-19, enrolled during active disease. The chain couples TRBV24-1 to TRBJ2-2; TRBD2 might be the D gene, on 6 matching bases. The sequenced DNA: TGTGCCACCAGTGCGCCCGGGACTGAGAACACCGGGGAGCTGTTTTTT. Its protein product is CATSAPGTENTGELFF.